This T cell receptor (beta chain) comes out of a study of T cell responses to AZD1222 COVID-19 vaccine. Across the whole study: Pooled in the analysis were second doses at about 4 or about 12 weeks.

The germline V gene has CDR1 SGHNT and CDR2 YENEEA. The CDR3 consists of 15 residues. J gave up 4 bases and V 5 bases, and 2 bases lay outside the gene matches. Method: immunoSEQ multiplex PCR; TCRdb's copy keeps in-frame clones and lacks some. The table lists more than 130,000 clones, 75% to 95% of them singletons. Points on this clone: Its target is not known.

Study-level findings and limits: Close to half of all spike-specific TCRs reportedly target regions of the variants that are unmutated. There were mostly white British donors and more females than males, and clonal diversity was possibly underestimated. CD4 TCRs associated with vaccination spanned spike, dominating at 160-218 and 743-854.

The sequencing used peripheral blood, collected on day 0 of AZD1222 vaccination. This TCR came from an adult in good health. The V call is TRBV11-3, the J call TRBJ2-1; 13 bases align to TRBD2. Here the CDR3 DNA reads TGTGCCAGCAGCGGACTAGCGGGAGTTTACAATGAGCAGTTCTTC. Encoded protein: CASSGLAGVYNEQFF.